What follows describes a single T cell receptor (beta chain). The antigen it recognizes is unknown. Base-call qualities are not available, and no considerably larger clone is one nucleotide away. The record originates from a study of cytomegalovirus exposure and HLA in healthy donors (dated by TCRdb to about 2017). Regarding the study in general: An earlier analysis of 587 of the donors reported about 260 Gb of sequence data and 95 million to 140 million unique TCR beta sequences obtained from roughly 180 million T cells. A separate validation cohort of 100 to 150 different subjects was used in addition to the roughly 670-subject first cohort. The study was designed to test whether signatures of past pathogen exposure could be identified by cataloging public T cell receptors. Donor age, sex, ethnicity and CMV serostatus were compiled together with the repertoire data. Genome-wide SNP genotypes for about three fifths of the roughly 670 donors were used in a later genetic analysis, which treated that subset as a discovery cohort. The number of donors typed differed by locus, with 629-630 for A, B, C, DRB1 and DQB1, roughly 550 for DQA1, about 610 for DPA1, and approximately 470 for DPB1. An earlier analysis of roughly 600 of the donors used high-throughput TCR beta sequencing to judge whether each TCR beta V gene segment behaved as functional or pseudogenic. Among 300 to 450 genotyped donors of the cohort, an average of roughly 240,000 unique TCR beta nucleotide sequences were sequenced per donor, 15% to 20% of them non-productive. To predict cytomegalovirus infection status, the study brought together high-throughput TCR immunosequencing, statistical association of individual TCRs with disease status, and machine learning. The genetic ancestry cluster associated with self-reported Caucasian donors included roughly four fifths of the roughly 400 genotyped donors. Four to six DR-DQ haplotypes were handled as single units for association and clustering, since linkage in the cohort was strong. Rather than drawing on any new phenotypic data, the later analysis identified candidate immune exposures from TCR beta sequences and the way those sequences occurred across donors. A later analysis re-analyzed previously published TCR beta repertoires from 666 donors and added high-resolution HLA genotyping to study TCR occurrence patterns. The T cell repertoires of some 700 subjects were profiled by immunosequencing and related to cytomegalovirus serostatus. Roughly 300 gigabases of sequencing data and tens of millions of unique TCR sequences were included in an early release covering 500 to 750 HLA-typed donors. HLA typing covered class I and class II loci at four-digit resolution. All discovery cohort repertoires had been generated on a single sequencing platform. Beyond this particular receptor, the publication reports: Several of the top co-occurrence clusters appeared to be linked to parvovirus B19, influenza, CMV and Epstein-Barr virus, according to a later analysis. In a later analysis, the rate of TCR association differed among HLA loci, with DRB1 alleles having the most associated TCRs and HLA-C alleles having the fewest. A later analysis found that most CMV-associated TCR beta chains appeared HLA-restricted, with HLA associations seemingly driven largely by CMV exposure. It was suggested by the authors that the approach could potentially be generalized to other disease states and immunological phenotypes. Because some donors lacked HLA typing at each locus, the association tests relied only on the typed subset. A further reported finding was that TCR beta sequences accurately predicted the HLA-A and HLA-B alleles for most subjects in the first cohort. Specific HLA alleles were associated with over 15,000 TCR beta sequences at a false discovery rate of 0.05 in a later analysis. Over 15 rarely observed V segments, including chromosome 9 orphons, were excluded from the earlier analysis of a few hundred of the donors because counts were too low. Immune exposure information for the cohort was limited to CMV serostatus. A total of 150 to 200 TCR beta chains were listed by the study as associated with cytomegalovirus. A cluster of highly shared sequence variants was judged likely to be a technical artifact of the sequencing pipeline. Correlated functional status among segregating V segments might reflect linkage disequilibrium, but an unknown experimental factor could not be ruled out. A few of the identified cytomegalovirus-associated TCR beta chains were confirmed in vitro to be specific for cytomegalovirus antigens. Some IMGT-functional V segments, including TRBV6-2 and TRBV6-3, could not be distinguished by the 87-base-pair reads and were therefore excluded. The presence/absence analyses assumed that sequencing depth was roughly uniform across donors, and that assumption may not be true. Only TCR beta chains were sequenced in this cohort, and the absence of alpha or paired-chain data limited detectable features. In an earlier analysis of approximately 600 of the donors, most TCR beta V segments were observed in productive rearrangements about 90% or about 30% of the time, broadly matching IMGT annotations. In a later genetic analysis, a missense DCLRE1C variant was associated with V-gene and J-gene trimming of TCR beta chains, and the association was replicated in an independent cohort. Assigning TCR associations to individual alleles was difficult when HLA alleles, especially DR and DQ, strongly co-occurred. Compared with equally common non-associated chains, HLA-associated TCR beta chains in a later analysis were more clonally expanded and had lower generation probabilities. Cytomegalovirus status was reported to be diagnosed by the classifier with high specificity and sensitivity in both the original and validation cohorts. Across donors, most TCR sequences were observed very rarely, whereas some public TCRs were present in many individuals. A later genetic analysis reported fewer N-insertions in productive TCRs among donors in an Asian-associated ancestry cluster than the approximately 700-donor mean.

V drops 5 bases and J drops 1 base, leaving 14 bases in between. The CDR3 sequence holds 16 residues, the cysteine and phenylalanine included. Only the CDR3 region is kept as DNA, spanning 48 bases read in frame from base 1. The germline V gene (reference sequence) yields MNHEY for CDR1 and SMNVEV for CDR2. The cohort consisted of 650 to 850 healthy bone marrow donors. Cohort members were all nominally healthy when sampled, although unrecorded immune exposures were likely present. The donor was CMV seropositive and belonged to the group of 250 to 300 seropositive cohort members. Each donor provided a peripheral blood sample, and peripheral blood mononuclear cells were used for TCR beta sequencing. The Qiagen DNeasy Blood Extraction Kit was used to extract genomic DNA from the blood cell samples. The library relied on the immunoSEQ multiplex PCR assay. A mixture of 60 forward primers for TCR Vbeta segments and 13 reverse primers for TCR Jbeta segments was used in the multiplex PCR. Amplification of the CDR3 region of rearranged TCR beta genes was performed with a multiplex PCR assay on genomic DNA. Amplified TCR beta libraries were sequenced as 87-base-pair reads on the Illumina HiSeq System. The study's processing was this. A later analysis tallied 80 million to 95 million unique TCR beta chains across the 666 repertoires, and around 10 million of those chains were shared by two or more donors. A nearest-neighbor algorithm error-corrected the raw reads and collapsed the reads into unique sequences, merging closely related sequences to remove PCR and sequencing errors. To assign V, D and J gene segments, CDR3 sequences were aligned to IMGT reference sequences. For a sequence to be retained, a match of at least six nucleotides was required to both a V gene segment and a J gene segment. Rearrangements were classified as productive when the CDR3 lacked stop codons and remained in frame with V and J, and all other rearrangements were classified as non-productive. Following IMGT convention, CDR3 was defined as the stretch from the second conserved V-encoded cysteine to the conserved J-encoded phenylalanine. Sequences without an unambiguous match to a single V gene segment were excluded from the earlier analysis of several hundred of the donors. An earlier analysis of 587 of the donors called V segments functional above 56.7% productive rearrangements and segregating when the between-donor standard deviation exceeded 5%. A statistical classification framework was developed to diagnose cytomegalovirus status using the catalog of TCR beta chain sequences. A later analysis assigned V and J genes by comparing TCR nucleotide sequences with IMGT/GENE-DB human TR gene sequences. Using the TCRdist pipeline, a later analysis assigned CDR3 sequences along with most-parsimonious VDJ recombination scenarios. A later analysis defined each TCR beta chain by its CDR3 amino acid sequence plus V-gene family, and excluded reads lacking a unique V-gene family. As a way to deal with suspected cross-contamination and a sequencing artifact, a later analysis dropped 592 nucleotide sequences that were highly shared and had low generation probability. In a later analysis, a clonal expansion index for each public chain was calculated from normalized within-repertoire ranks of inferred template counts. A later analysis computed generation probabilities with a VDJ recombination model fitted to out-of-frame rearrangements, and checked the results against IGoR. In a later analysis, hypergeometric tests were used to score TCR-TCR, TCR-HLA and TCR-CMV co-occurrence, with a repertoire-size bias correction applied to TCR pairs. In a later analysis, false discovery rates were estimated by permuting HLA or CMV assignments 20 times. In a later analysis, co-occurring TCRs were grouped with DBSCAN, and TCRdist sequence similarity was added when clustering was performed within HLA-allele-positive subsets. Repertoires with fewer than 30,000 or more than 120,000 public chains were left out of co-occurrence clustering, as were about 5 repertoires with anomalous nucleotide sharing. TCRdb mirrors the immuneACCESS table, restricted to in-frame sequences. Some clones are absent from its copies; in checked studies, under half trace to an unresolved V gene, and the reason for the others is unknown. V and J calls and clone size come straight from that table; D and trimming were deduced from the DNA. Across this sample there are 150,000 to 200,000 clones, with 77% seen only once. Around 1.5% of the sample is in the top ten clones.

The sequenced material came from PBMCs. The source of this sequence is a woman aged 25-40 years in good health and CMV-seropositive. The chain links TRBV27 with TRBJ2-2; TRBD1 could be the D gene, as 5 bases match. The DNA sequence is as follows: TGTGCCAGCAGTCCTGTTGGGGCACTGAACACCGGGGAGCTGTTTTTT. It codes for CASSPVGALNTGELFF.